This entry describes one T cell receptor beta chain. Its antigen is unknown. The data stem from a study of T cells after yellow fever vaccination. In making TCR cDNA, 5'RACE template switching added a universal primer site and UMIs to it. TCRdb reprocessed the 5' RACE reads with MiXCR, giving one entry per CDR3 protein. Here the sample spans about 210,000 distinct CDR3 sequences, 2.5% to 3.5% being singletons. Study results and caveats: A weaker but faster secondary response was observed, peaking on day 5 versus 15. Only a minor proportion of clonotypes was detected across both CD4 and CD8 compartments. Reappearance after the booster was observed for most primary-vaccination clones (96% CD4, roughly 88% CD8).

The sample in question was CD4+ T cells sorted from PBMCs, obtained 10 days after the yellow fever booster vaccination. This clonotype was sampled from a man younger than 35 who received the YFV17D yellow fever vaccine.

CDR3 residues: CASSGGQGLGSPLHF. CDR3 DNA sequence: TGCGCCAGCAGCGGCGGACAGGGATTGGGTTCACCCCTCCACTTT. V is TRBV5-1 and J is TRBJ1-6; 8 bases agree with TRBD1. The V segment lost 4 bases and the J segment 9 bases; nucleotides outside the gene matches: 9. CDR3 size: 15 residues. Germline assignment: CDR1 SGHRS and CDR2 YFSETQ.